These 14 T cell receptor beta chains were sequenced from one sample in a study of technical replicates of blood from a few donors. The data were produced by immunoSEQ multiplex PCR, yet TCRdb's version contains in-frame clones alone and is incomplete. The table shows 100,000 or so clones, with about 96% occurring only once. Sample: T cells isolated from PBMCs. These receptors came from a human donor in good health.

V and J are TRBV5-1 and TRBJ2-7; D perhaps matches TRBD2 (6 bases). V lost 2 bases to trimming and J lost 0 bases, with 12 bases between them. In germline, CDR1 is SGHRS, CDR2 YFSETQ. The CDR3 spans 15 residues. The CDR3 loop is CASSFTSTSSYEQYF. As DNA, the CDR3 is TGCGCCAGCAGCTTCACCTCGACTAGCTCCTACGAGCAGTACTTC.

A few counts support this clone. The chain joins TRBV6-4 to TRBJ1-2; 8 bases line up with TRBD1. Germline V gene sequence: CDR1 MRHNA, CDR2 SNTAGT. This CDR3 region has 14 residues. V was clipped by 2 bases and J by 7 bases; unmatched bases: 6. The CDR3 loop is CASSDGQGASGYTF. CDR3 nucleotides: TGTGCCAGCAGTGACGGCCAGGGGGCGAGTGGCTACACCTTC.

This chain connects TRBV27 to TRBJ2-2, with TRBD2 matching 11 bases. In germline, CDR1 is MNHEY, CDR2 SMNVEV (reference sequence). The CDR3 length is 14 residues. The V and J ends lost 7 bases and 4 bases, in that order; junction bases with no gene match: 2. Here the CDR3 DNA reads TGTGCCAGCACCCTAGCGGGAGGCACCGGGGAGCTGTTTTTT. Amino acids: CASTLAGGTGELFF.

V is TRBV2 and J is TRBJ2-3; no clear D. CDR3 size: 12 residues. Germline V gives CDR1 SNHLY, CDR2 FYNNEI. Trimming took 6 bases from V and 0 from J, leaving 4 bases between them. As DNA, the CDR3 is TGTGCCAGCAGGCGGAGCACAGATACGCAGTATTTT. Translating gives CASRRSTDTQYF.

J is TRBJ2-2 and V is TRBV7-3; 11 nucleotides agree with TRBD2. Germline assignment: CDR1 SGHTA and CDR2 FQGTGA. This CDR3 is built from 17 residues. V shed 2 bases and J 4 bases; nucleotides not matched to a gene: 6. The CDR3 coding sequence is TGTGCCAGCAGCTTACACCCGGGACTAGCGGTCACCGGGGAGCTGTTTTTT. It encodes CASSLHPGLAVTGELFF.

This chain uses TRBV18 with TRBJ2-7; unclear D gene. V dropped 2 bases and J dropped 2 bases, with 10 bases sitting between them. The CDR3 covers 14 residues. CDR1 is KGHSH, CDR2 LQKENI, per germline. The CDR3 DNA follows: TGTGCCAGCTCACCAGCCAGGAATACCTACGAGCAGTACTTC. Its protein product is CASSPARNTYEQYF.

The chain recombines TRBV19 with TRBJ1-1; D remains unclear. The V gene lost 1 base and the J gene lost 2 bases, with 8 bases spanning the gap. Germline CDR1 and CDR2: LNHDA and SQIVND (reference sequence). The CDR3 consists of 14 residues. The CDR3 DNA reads TGTGCCAGTAGTATAGGACGGGAAAACACTGAAGCTTTCTTT. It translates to CASSIGRENTEAFF.

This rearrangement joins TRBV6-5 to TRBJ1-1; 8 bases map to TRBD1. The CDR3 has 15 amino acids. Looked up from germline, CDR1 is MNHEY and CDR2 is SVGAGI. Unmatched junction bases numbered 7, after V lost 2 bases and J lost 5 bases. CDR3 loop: CASSYRTGSRTEAFF. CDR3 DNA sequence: TGTGCCAGCAGTTACCGGACAGGGAGTAGAACTGAAGCTTTCTTT.

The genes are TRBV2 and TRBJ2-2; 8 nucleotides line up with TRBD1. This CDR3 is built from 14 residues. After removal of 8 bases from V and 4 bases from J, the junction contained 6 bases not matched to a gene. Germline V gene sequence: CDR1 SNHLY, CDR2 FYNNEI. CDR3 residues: CASDRDRITGELFF. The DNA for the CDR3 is TGTGCCAGCGACAGGGACAGGATCACCGGGGAGCTGTTTTTT.

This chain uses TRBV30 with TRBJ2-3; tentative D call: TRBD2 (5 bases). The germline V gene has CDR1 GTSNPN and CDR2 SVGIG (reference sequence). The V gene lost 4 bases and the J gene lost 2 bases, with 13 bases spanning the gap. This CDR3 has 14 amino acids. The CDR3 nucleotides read TGTGCCTGGACCAGCGGAGCTTACACAGATACGCAGTATTTT. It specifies CAWTSGAYTDTQYF. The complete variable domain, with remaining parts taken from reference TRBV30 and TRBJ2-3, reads SQTIHQWPATLVQPVGSPLSLECTVEGTSNPNLYWYRQAAGRGLQLLFYSVGIGQISSEVPQNLSASRPQDRQFILSSKKLLLSDSGFYLCAWTSGAYTDTQYFGPGTRLTVL.

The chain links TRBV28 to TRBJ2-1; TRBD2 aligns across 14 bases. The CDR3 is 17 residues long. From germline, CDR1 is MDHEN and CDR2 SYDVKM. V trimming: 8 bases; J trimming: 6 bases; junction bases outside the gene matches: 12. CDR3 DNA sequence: TGTGCCAGCGCTGGAGAGGGACTAGCGGGAGAGCGCAATGAGCAGTTCTTC. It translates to CASAGEGLAGERNEQFF.

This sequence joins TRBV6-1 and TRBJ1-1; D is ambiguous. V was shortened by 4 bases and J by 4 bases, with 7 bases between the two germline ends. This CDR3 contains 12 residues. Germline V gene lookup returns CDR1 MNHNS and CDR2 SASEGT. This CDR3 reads CASSVRGTEAFF. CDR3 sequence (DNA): TGTGCCAGCAGTGTCCGAGGCACTGAAGCTTTCTTT.

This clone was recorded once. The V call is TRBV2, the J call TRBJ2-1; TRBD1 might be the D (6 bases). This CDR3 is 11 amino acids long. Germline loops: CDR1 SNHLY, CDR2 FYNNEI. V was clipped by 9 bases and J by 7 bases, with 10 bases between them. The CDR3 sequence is CASIQGNEQFF. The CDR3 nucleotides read TGTGCCAGTATACAGGGAAATGAGCAGTTCTTC.

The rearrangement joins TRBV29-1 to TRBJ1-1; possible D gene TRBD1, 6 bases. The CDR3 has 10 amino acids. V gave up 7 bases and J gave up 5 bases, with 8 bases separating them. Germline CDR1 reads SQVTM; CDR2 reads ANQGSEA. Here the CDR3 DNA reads TGCAGCGCCACAGGGACTGAAGCTTTCTTT. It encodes CSATGTEAFF. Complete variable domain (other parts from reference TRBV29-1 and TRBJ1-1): SAVISQKPSRDICQRGTSLTIQCQVDSQVTMMFWYRQQPGQSLTLIATANQGSEATYESGFVIDKFPISRPNLTFSTLTVSNMSPEDSSIYLCSATGTEAFFGQGTRLTVV.